This T cell receptor beta chain was sequenced in a study of T cell responses to AZD1222 COVID-19 vaccine. General observations from the study: Clonal diversity was possibly underestimated; the donors were predominantly white British and more often female.

The CDR3 totals 13 residues. Germline V gives CDR1 KGHDR, CDR2 SFDVKD. V lost 4 bases to trimming and J lost 5 bases, with 10 bases between them. To note about this clone: Its specificity is unknown.

Only in-frame clones appear in the TCRdb table, and some are missing; sequencing was by immunoSEQ multiplex PCR. The data show 150,000 to 200,000 clones, with approximately 91% seen just once and more than 5% held by the top ten. The J gene is TRBJ1-1, the V gene TRBV24-1; D perhaps matches TRBD1 (5 bases). The sequence derives from an adult in good health. The sequences come from peripheral blood, collected on day 0 of AZD1222 vaccination. CDR3 nucleotides: TGTGCCACCAGTGAGGCGCAGGGAACTGAAGCTTTCTTT. It translates to CATSEAQGTEAFF.